This T cell receptor (beta chain) is from a study of blood T cell repertoires in COVID-19. About the research overall: Material from acute and convalescent COVID-19 was sourced from the United States, Italy and Spain. Nucleic acid was either cDNA or gDNA, and it came from T cells, B-cell-depleted T cells, or PBMCs.

In the authors' workflow: Estimation of nucleated cell counts was performed using reference gene primer amplification. TCRdb keeps only in-frame clones here, not all; method: immunoSEQ multiplex PCR. V, J and clone size derive from that table, while D and trimming were established from the DNA sequence. The sample lists about 78,000 clones, over 75% occurring once. The CDR3 covers 17 residues. Between the trimmed V and J ends, which lost 2 bases and 0 bases, there was a span of 14 bases. Germline CDR1 is MGHRA and CDR2 is YSYEKL. The chain couples TRBV4-1 to TRBJ1-3, with D tentatively TRBD1 (6 bases). This sequence originates from a human donor in a cohort sampled during active COVID-19. What was sequenced was peripheral blood. As DNA, the CDR3 is TGCGCCAGCAGCCAACCAGGGGAGTGGAGCTCTGGAAACACCATATATTTT. It yields the protein CASSQPGEWSSGNTIYF.